These 30 T cell receptor beta chains were all obtained from the same sample, sequenced in a study of T cells in localized non-small cell lung cancer (dated by TCRdb to about 2020). Receptor amplification or capture employed the immunoSEQ multiplex PCR assay. In its TCRdb copy, this immuneACCESS table keeps in-frame sequences only and misses some clones. Where compared with another copy, unresolved V genes explain less than half of these, and the others have no known cause. The sample has about 39,000 clones on record, about 85% of them singletons. Together, the top ten hold approximately 35% of the sample. The sample in question was PBMCs, obtained before any cancer treatment. Source of these receptors: a woman aged 35-75 years with stage II squamous cell lung carcinoma.

This clone was seen a handful of times. This chain joins TRBV6-1 and TRBJ2-5; TRBD2 might be the D (7 bases). Germline assignment: CDR1 MNHNS and CDR2 SASEGT. The length of the CDR3 is 17 residues. V was clipped by 0 bases and J by 5 bases, with 19 bases between them. As DNA, the CDR3 is TGTGCCAGCAGTGAAGCGGGGTTGGGCGGGGGCGCGGAGACCCAGTACTTC. This translates into CASSEAGLGGGAETQYF.

V and J are TRBV20-1 and TRBJ2-1; D not resolved. The CDR3 consists of 11 residues. CDR1 is DFQATT, CDR2 SNEGSKA, per germline (reference sequence). CDR3 region: CSTAVVNEQFF. CDR3 DNA: TGCAGCACCGCTGTGGTAAATGAGCAGTTCTTC.

V and J are TRBV4-3 and TRBJ1-4, with TRBD1 as a possible D gene (6 bases). Trimming stripped 4 bases from V and 7 bases from J, with 25 bases between. The CDR3 totals 18 residues. Germline V gene data show CDR1 as LGHNA and CDR2 as YSLEER. The CDR3 DNA reads TGCGCCAGCAGCCTTGGCCTTGTGGAGGGGGGGTTCAGTGAAAAACTGTTTTTT. Its protein product is CASSLGLVEGGFSEKLFF.

This CDR3 reads CASSFDRSPYGYTF. The CDR3 coding sequence is TGTGCCAGCAGTTTTGACAGGTCCCCCTATGGCTACACCTTC. J is TRBJ1-2 and V is TRBV6-1, with a possible D match to TRBD1 (6 bases). V was shortened by 5 bases and J by 4 bases, with 14 bases between the two germline ends. This CDR3 has 14 residues. Germline V gene lookup returns CDR1 MNHNS and CDR2 SASEGT.

The J gene is TRBJ1-2, the V gene TRBV19; possibly TRBD1 for D (5 bases). The CDR3 length is 11 residues. Deletions cut 8 bases from V and 8 bases from J, with 12 bases between. Germline lookup yields CDR1 LNHDA and CDR2 SQIVND (reference sequence). CDR3 loop: CASRTRGGYTF. CDR3 DNA: TGTGCCAGTCGGACAAGGGGAGGCTACACCTTC.

The chain uses TRBV2 and TRBJ1-4; TRBD1 matches at 9 bases. V gave up 1 base and J gave up 0 bases; unmatched junction bases: 0. Looked up from germline, CDR1 is SNHLY and CDR2 is FYNNEI. The CDR3 totals 16 residues. Here the CDR3 reads CASSEGTGATNEKLFF. The CDR3 DNA follows: TGTGCCAGCAGTGAAGGGACAGGGGCAACTAATGAAAAACTGTTTTTT.

V usage is TRBV6-6 and J usage is TRBJ1-4; possibly TRBD1 for D (5 bases). V gave up 2 bases and J gave up 5 bases, with 9 bases separating them. CDR1 is MNHNY and CDR2 is SVGAGI in the germline V gene (reference sequence). The CDR3 runs 14 residues. The CDR3 nucleotides are TGTGCCAGCAGTTACACGGACACAAATGAAAAACTGTTTTTT. Its translation: CASSYTDTNEKLFF.

The chain links TRBV6-5 to TRBJ2-7, with TRBD2 identical over 10 bases. CDR3 length: 15 amino acids. J was trimmed by 4 bases and V by 4 bases; bases with no gene match: 7. Germline CDR1 and CDR2: MNHEY and SVGAGI. Written as DNA, the CDR3 is TGTGCCAGCAGTTCCCCGGGACTAGCGCCGTACGAGCAGTACTTC. Encoded protein: CASSSPGLAPYEQYF.

The rearrangement uses TRBV7-9 and TRBJ1-1, with a tentative D call TRBD1 (6 bases). This CDR3 has 13 amino acids. In germline, CDR1 is SEHNR, CDR2 FQNEAQ (reference sequence). V lost 4 bases and J 6 bases, leaving 12 bases between the germline ends. CDR3: CASSSWTEPEAFF. The CDR3 nucleotides read TGTGCCAGCAGCTCTTGGACAGAACCTGAAGCTTTCTTT.

The chain links TRBV2 to TRBJ2-5, with a tentative D call TRBD2 (5 bases). V was pared by 8 bases and J by 2 bases, with 12 bases between. CDR1 and CDR2 (germline): SNHLY, FYNNEI. This CDR3 is 13 amino acids long. The CDR3: CASLRDAQETQYF. The CDR3 nucleotides read TGTGCCAGCCTCCGGGATGCACAAGAGACCCAGTACTTC.

The rearrangement uses TRBV9 and TRBJ2-5; weak D call: TRBD2 (5 bases). The ends were cut back, 0 bases at V and 7 bases at J, with 10 bases in the middle. CDR1 and CDR2 (germline): SGDLS, YYNGEE. The CDR3 is made up of 13 amino acids. The CDR3 DNA follows: TGTGCCAGCAGCGTAGGAGGGTCGGGGACCCAGTACTTC. Protein product: CASSVGGSGTQYF.

The chain uses TRBV4-1 and TRBJ2-1; 11 bases fit TRBD2. The ends lost 0 bases at V and 3 bases at J; junction bases unmatched: 10. This CDR3 has 19 residues. The V gene's germline CDR1 is MGHRA and CDR2 YSYEKL. CDR3 DNA: TGCGCCAGCAGCCAAGATGGGCTAGCGGGAGGCCTTATCTACAATGAGCAGTTCTTC. Translated, it gives CASSQDGLAGGLIYNEQFF.

This clone has only a few counts. The chain combines TRBV18 with TRBJ2-3; unclear D gene. CDR1 is KGHSH, CDR2 LQKENI, per germline. CDR3 size: 14 residues. V gave up 3 bases and J gave up 8 bases, with 15 bases separating them. CDR3: CASSPQNERFTQYF. The CDR3 coding sequence is TGTGCCAGCTCACCCCAGAATGAACGGTTTACGCAGTATTTT.

This chain links TRBV7-9 with TRBJ1-2; weak D call: TRBD1 (6 bases). V gave up 5 bases and J gave up 6 bases, with 10 bases separating them. The CDR3 runs to 12 residues. Germline V gene lookup returns CDR1 SEHNR and CDR2 FQNEAQ (reference sequence). CDR3 nucleotides: TGTGCCAGCAGCAGACAGGTGGATGGCTACACCTTC. Translation gives CASSRQVDGYTF.

This clone was seen more than once but under ten times. The rearrangement uses TRBV19 and TRBJ1-5; 7 nucleotides match TRBD1. After removal of 4 bases from V and 4 bases from J, the junction contained 7 bases not matched to a gene. This CDR3 is 15 amino acids long. From germline, CDR1 is LNHDA and CDR2 SQIVND (reference sequence). This CDR3 is CASSTVDRENQPQHF. As DNA, the CDR3 is TGTGCCAGTAGTACAGTAGACAGGGAAAATCAGCCCCAGCATTTT.

The chain recombines TRBV28 with TRBJ1-5; possible D gene TRBD1, 5 bases. V was trimmed by 1 base and J by 0 bases, leaving 13 bases between them. The CDR3 is 17 residues long. Germline lookup yields CDR1 MDHEN and CDR2 SYDVKM. CDR3 sequence reads: CASSLFARGHSNQPQHF. As DNA, the CDR3 is TGTGCCAGCAGTTTATTCGCCCGGGGCCATAGCAATCAGCCCCAGCATTTT. The complete variable domain, with remaining parts taken from reference TRBV28 and TRBJ1-5, reads DVKVTQSSRYLVKRTGEKVFLECVQDMDHENMFWYRQDPGLGLRLIYFSYDVKMKEKGDIPEGYSVSREKKERFSLILESASTNQTSMYLCASSLFARGHSNQPQHFGDGTRLSIL.

The rearrangement links TRBV7-2 to TRBJ2-3; D might be TRBD1 or TRBD2, each matching 6 bases. CDR1 and CDR2 (germline): SGHTA, FQGNSA. The CDR3 runs 16 residues. Trimming removed 5 bases at V and 0 bases at J, with 15 bases between. CDR3 nucleotides: TGTGCCAGCAGCCGCCTGGGGGGCAGGAGCACAGATACGCAGTATTTT. This translates into CASSRLGGRSTDTQYF.

In this sample, this clone turned up a few times. The chain has TRBV5-6 and TRBJ1-1; unclear D gene. The CDR3 covers 12 residues. Looked up from germline, CDR1 is SGHDT and CDR2 is YYEEEE. V lost 3 bases, J lost 5 bases, and 8 bases lay in between. In nucleotides, the CDR3 is TGTGCCAGCAGCTCCGGGTGGACTGAAGCTTTCTTT. Translation gives CASSSGWTEAFF.

The chain combines TRBV19 with TRBJ1-2; tentatively, D is TRBD1 (5 bases). Between the trimmed V and J ends, which lost 5 bases and 2 bases, there was a span of 6 bases. The length of the CDR3 is 12 residues. CDR1 and CDR2 (germline): LNHDA, SQIVND (reference sequence). CDR3: CASSRGNYGYTF. Written as DNA, the CDR3 is TGTGCCAGTAGTCGGGGGAACTATGGCTACACCTTC.

V is TRBV5-1 and J is TRBJ1-2; D not certain. From germline, CDR1 is SGHRS and CDR2 YFSETQ. The length of the CDR3 is 14 residues. Trimming cost V 3 bases and J 3 bases, with 12 bases left between them. The CDR3 sequence is CASSSGTGYYGYTF. The CDR3 bases are TGCGCCAGCAGCTCCGGCACTGGTTACTATGGCTACACCTTC.

The rearrangement joins TRBV6-5 to TRBJ1-1, with D perhaps matching TRBD1 (5 bases). Germline CDR1 is MNHEY and CDR2 is SVGAGI. V shed 2 bases and J shed 7 bases, with 11 bases lying between them. The CDR3 covers 13 residues. The CDR3 DNA reads as TGTGCCAGCAGTTACGGGCAGGGCGGTGAAGCTTTCTTT. Its protein is CASSYGQGGEAFF.

V usage is TRBV15 and J usage is TRBJ2-3, with D maybe TRBD2 (6 bases). The CDR3 loop spans 19 amino acids. The germline V and J ends were trimmed by 0 bases and 1 base, with 20 bases remaining between them. CDR1 and CDR2 (germline): LNHNV, YYDKDF (reference sequence). The CDR3 DNA follows: TGTGCCACCAGCAGAGATCCCTCGTACGGGAGTTTCGGCACAGATACGCAGTATTTT. Translation: CATSRDPSYGSFGTDTQYF.

CDR3 in DNA: TGTGCCAGCAGAGAGCCCGGACAGGCGTATGGCTACACCTTC. The encoded protein is CASREPGQAYGYTF. The chain is built from TRBV6-1 and TRBJ1-2; 7 nucleotides agree with TRBD1. This CDR3 is built from 14 residues. V lost 6 bases, J lost 5 bases, and 9 bases stayed unmatched. Germline lookup yields CDR1 MNHNS and CDR2 SASEGT.

In this sample, this clone turned up once. CDR3 sequence: CASSQGARTSGKGTVEDTQYF. CDR3 bases: TGCGCCAGCAGCCAAGGAGCGCGGACTAGCGGGAAGGGTACGGTCGAGGATACGCAGTATTTT. The chain couples TRBV4-3 to TRBJ2-3; 12 bases agree with TRBD2. The CDR3 is made up of 21 amino acids. Per germline, CDR1 LGHNA and CDR2 YSLEER. With 1 base clipped from V and 6 bases from J, the junction kept 20 bases outside the gene matches.

The chain uses TRBV18 and TRBJ2-7, with D unresolved. The germline CDR1 and CDR2 sequences are KGHSH and LQKENI. CDR3 length: 15 amino acids. The germline V and J ends were trimmed by 6 bases and 0 bases, with 15 bases remaining between them. CDR3 in DNA: TGTGCCAGCTCGTCCGGCCTAAGTAGCTCCTACGAGCAGTACGTC. Amino acid sequence: CASSSGLSSSYEQYV.

The chain links TRBV6-1 to TRBJ1-4; 8 nucleotides agree with TRBD1. The CDR3 has 15 amino acids. Germline-derived CDR1 and CDR2 are MNHNS and SASEGT. V was pared by 7 bases and J by 6 bases, with 10 bases of the junction left unmatched. CDR3 nucleotides: TGTGCCAGCACGGACCGGGACAGGTTATATGAAAAACTGTTTTTT. Amino acids: CASTDRDRLYEKLFF.

This chain connects TRBV6-6 to TRBJ2-7; D perhaps matches TRBD2 (5 bases). Trimming left V 5 bases short and J 0 bases short, with 14 bases between. The CDR3 extends over 15 amino acids. CDR1 and CDR2 (germline): MNHNY, SVGAGI (reference sequence). CDR3 protein: CASSDPSGNSYEQYF. The CDR3 DNA follows: TGTGCCAGCAGTGACCCCAGCGGCAACTCCTACGAGCAGTACTTC.

Only a few counts were recorded for this clone. The chain couples TRBV9 to TRBJ1-5; no definite D call. This CDR3 has 14 residues. CDR1 is SGDLS and CDR2 is YYNGEE in the germline V gene. The V gene lost 0 bases and the J gene lost 0 bases, with 4 bases spanning the gap. The CDR3 coding sequence is TGTGCCAGCAGCGTAGATCATAGCAATCAGCCCCAGCATTTT. Its translation is CASSVDHSNQPQHF.

In regard to this clone: The junction differs from germline at one of its ends, possibly a read error. The chain combines TRBV7-7 with TRBJ2-3, with 14 bases lining up with TRBD2. The V gene's germline CDR1 is SSHAT and CDR2 FNYEAQ (reference sequence). This CDR3 contains 17 residues. The CDR3 bases are TGTGCTAGCAGCCCGGGACTAGCGGGAGTAACGGCAGATACGCAGTATTTT. Residues: CASSPGLAGVTADTQYF.

Only a few counts were recorded for this clone. This sequence joins TRBV10-3 and TRBJ2-7; TRBD2 aligns across 10 bases. Germline V gene lookup returns CDR1 ENHRY and CDR2 SYGVKD. The CDR3 is 13 amino acids. Unmatched junction bases numbered 5, after V lost 8 bases and J lost 4 bases. The CDR3 DNA reads TGTGCCATCGGGAGCGGGGGGGGGTACGAGCAGTACGTC. It is translated as CAIGSGGGYEQYV.